Listed below are T cell receptor beta chains from one sample, sequenced in a study of blood T cell repertoires in COVID-19. This table comes from immunoSEQ multiplex PCR, and its TCRdb copy is limited to in-frame clones, with some not included. The table records 130,000 to 150,000 clones, approximately 90% of them present only once. The source material was peripheral blood. The receptor set was obtained from a woman aged 40-49 years with acute or convalescent COVID-19. CDR3s leave out the opening cysteine and the closing phenylalanine or tryptophan.

v_call	j_call	cdr3_aa
TRBV6-5	TRBJ1-2	ASSYSSTGGVDGYT
TRBV10-3	TRBJ1-6	AISATGGELNSPLH
TRBV23-1	TRBJ1-3	ASSQRRDRYSGNTIY
TRBV6-2/TRBV6-3	TRBJ2-1	ASSYSILAGGLGSYNEQF
TRBV28	TRBJ1-3	ASSLSVGNTIY
TRBV4-2	TRBJ1-2	ASSQDWTGRYGYT
TRBV5-6	TRBJ1-4	ASSVPFWGQDRDEKLF
TRBV11-3	TRBJ2-1	ASSFRDTHDNEQF
TRBV5-1	TRBJ2-3	ASSTADTQY
TRBV6-4	TRBJ1-1	ASSDSAENTEAF
TRBV27	TRBJ2-7	ASSLSADVGSYEQY
TRBV6-6	TRBJ2-2	ATARQGNTGELF
TRBV30	TRBJ1-1	AWRENRVTTEAF
TRBV5-6	TRBJ2-5	ASGGQGKETQY
TRBV11-1	TRBJ2-1	ASSPDITYNEQF
TRBV4-3	TRBJ2-4	ASSQAMLAGAPENIQY
TRBV30	TRBJ2-4	AWSMSNIQY
TRBV7-2	TRBJ1-2	ASSPGTVYGYT
TRBV7-2	TRBJ2-7	ASSETSGRSYEQY
TRBV7-6	TRBJ2-7	ASSPEASGNEQY
TRBV10-2	TRBJ2-7	ASSEITLVPWEQY
TRBV9	TRBJ1-2	ASSLARDRVNGYT
TRBV25-1	TRBJ1-2	ASSAQTDNYGYT
TRBV7-9	TRBJ1-2	ASSEPRGQNYGYT
TRBV5-6	TRBJ1-2	ASGRDRGAYGYT
TRBV19	TRBJ2-1	ASSRGLAGVRSYNEQF
TRBV19	TRBJ1-1	ASRRNAANTEAF
TRBV4-3	TRBJ2-1	ASSQVAGHNNEQF
TRBV7-3	TRBJ2-1	ASSSSTSSGRQEQF
TRBV7-8	TRBJ1-5	ASSFDRVAVQPQH
TRBV11-2	TRBJ1-2	ASSLSSVRNYGYT
TRBV19	TRBJ1-1	ASSLDRAMNTEAF
TRBV4-1	TRBJ2-5	ASSQDWRSGIETQY
TRBV5-1	TRBJ1-5	ASSLYPTGVYSNQPQH
TRBV12-5	TRBJ2-2	ASGPPTGRWELF
TRBV3-1/TRBV3-2	TRBJ2-7	ASSPAGGSYEQY
TRBV7-2	TRBJ2-7	ASSLVPGGALYEQY
TRBV2	TRBJ1-1	ASSETGMNTEAF
TRBV3-1/TRBV3-2	TRBJ1-6	ASSQKGGQGGSPLH
TRBV28	TRBJ2-7	ASRAGTSSYEQY